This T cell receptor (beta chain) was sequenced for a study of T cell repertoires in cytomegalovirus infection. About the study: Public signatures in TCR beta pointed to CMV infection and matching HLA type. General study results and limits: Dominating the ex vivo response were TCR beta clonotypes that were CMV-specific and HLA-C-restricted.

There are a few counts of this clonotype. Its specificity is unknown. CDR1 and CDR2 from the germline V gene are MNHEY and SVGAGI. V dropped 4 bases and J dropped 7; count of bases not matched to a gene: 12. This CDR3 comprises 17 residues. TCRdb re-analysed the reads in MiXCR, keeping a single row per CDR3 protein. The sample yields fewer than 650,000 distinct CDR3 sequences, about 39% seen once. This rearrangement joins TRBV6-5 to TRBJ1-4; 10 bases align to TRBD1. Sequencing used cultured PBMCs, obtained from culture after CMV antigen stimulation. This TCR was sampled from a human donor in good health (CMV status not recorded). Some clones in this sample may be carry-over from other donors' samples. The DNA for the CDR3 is TGTGCCAGCAGTTCCCAGTCCCCCCGGGACAGGGGTGAAAAACTGTTTTTT. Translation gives CASSSQSPRDRGEKLFF.